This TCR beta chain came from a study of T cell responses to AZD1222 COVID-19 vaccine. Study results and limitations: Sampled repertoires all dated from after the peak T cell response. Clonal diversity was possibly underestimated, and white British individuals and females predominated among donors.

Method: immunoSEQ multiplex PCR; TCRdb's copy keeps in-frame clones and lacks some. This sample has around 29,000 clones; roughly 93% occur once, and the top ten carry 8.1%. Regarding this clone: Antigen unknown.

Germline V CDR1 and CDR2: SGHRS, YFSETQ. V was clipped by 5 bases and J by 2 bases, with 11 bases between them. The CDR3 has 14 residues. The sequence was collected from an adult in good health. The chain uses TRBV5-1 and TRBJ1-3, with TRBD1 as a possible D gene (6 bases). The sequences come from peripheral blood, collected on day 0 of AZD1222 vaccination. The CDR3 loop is CASRTQGAGNTIYF. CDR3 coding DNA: TGCGCCAGCAGGACACAGGGAGCTGGAAACACCATATATTTT.